The 24 T cell receptor beta chains below were found in one sample sequenced in a study of T cells in narcolepsy. This table comes from immunoSEQ multiplex PCR, and its TCRdb copy is limited to in-frame clones, with some not included. This table holds some 20,000 clones, around 86% found once. Sequenced sample: memory (CD45RA-) CD4+ T cells from blood. Source of these receptors: a human donor in good health.

The chain couples TRBV7-9 to TRBJ2-1, with D uncertain. Germline V lookup: CDR1 SEHNR, CDR2 FQNEAQ (reference sequence). V dropped 10 bases and J dropped 4 bases, with 17 bases sitting between them. The CDR3 is 14 residues long. CDR3 sequence reads: CAIRTEPYYNEQFF. CDR3 nucleotide sequence: TGTGCCATACGAACCGAACCCTATTACAATGAGCAGTTCTTC.

The chain recombines TRBV5-5 with TRBJ1-2; D is undetermined. This CDR3 region has 14 residues. The V end was cut by 4 bases, the J end by 5 bases, with 15 bases between. Germline V gene data show CDR1 as SGHKS and CDR2 as YYEKEE (reference sequence). This CDR3 is CASSNLLDPYGYTF. The CDR3 DNA sequence: TGTGCCAGCAGCAACTTACTTGACCCATATGGCTACACCTTC.

V gene TRBV28 combines with J gene TRBJ2-7, with 8 positions matching TRBD1. Trimming cost V 5 bases and J 1 base; bases outside gene matches: 4. The length of the CDR3 is 14 residues. Germline loops: CDR1 MDHEN, CDR2 SYDVKM. The CDR3 nucleotides are TGTGCCAGCAGTCCAGGGGGCCTTTCCTACGAGCAGTACTTC. It encodes CASSPGGLSYEQYF.

Only a few counts were recorded for this clone. This sequence joins TRBV2 and TRBJ2-1; maybe TRBD1 (6 bases). Germline CDR1 SNHLY, CDR2 FYNNEI. The V end was cut by 4 bases, the J end by 10 bases, with 17 bases between. There are 14 residues in the CDR3. As DNA, the CDR3 is TGTGCCAGCAGTGTAAACAGGGACGGCGAAGAGCAGTTCTTC. This encodes CASSVNRDGEEQFF.

Concerning this clone itself: Other DNA sequences within the sample encode an identical CDR3. This rearrangement joins TRBV5-4 to TRBJ2-3, with TRBD2 matching 11 bases. The germline CDR1 and CDR2 sequences are SGHNT and YYREEE (reference sequence). The CDR3 spans 16 residues. With 0 bases clipped from V and 0 bases from J, the junction kept 0 bases outside the gene matches. CDR3 bases: TGTGCCAGCAGCTTGGGACTAGCGGGAAGCACAGATACGCAGTATTTT. Encoded protein: CASSLGLAGSTDTQYF.

In its sample, this clone was seen a few times. The J gene is TRBJ1-1, the V gene TRBV2, with a possible D match to TRBD1 (5 bases). This CDR3 contains 12 residues. Germline-derived CDR1 and CDR2 are SNHLY and FYNNEI. Trimming took 7 bases from V and 6 from J, leaving 12 bases between them. DNA of the CDR3: TGTGCCAGCAAGGCGTCAGGGCCTGAAGCTTTCTTT. This sequence encodes CASKASGPEAFF.

V gene TRBV28 combines with J gene TRBJ1-4, with a tentative D call TRBD1 (5 bases). V was pared by 7 bases and J by 6 bases, with 15 bases between. The CDR3 runs 14 residues. CDR1 and CDR2 from the germline V gene are MDHEN and SYDVKM. CDR3: CASMPPGGYEKLFF. The CDR3 DNA reads TGTGCCAGCATGCCCCCGGGGGGATATGAAAAACTGTTTTTT.

The chain joins TRBV5-5 to TRBJ2-5, with unresolved D. The germline V and J ends were trimmed by 4 bases and 4 bases, with 11 bases remaining between them. Germline CDR1 SGHKS, CDR2 YYEKEE (reference sequence). CDR3 length equals 13 residues. DNA for the CDR3: TGTGCCAGCAGCCCATACTATGGAGAGACCCAGTACTTC. It yields the protein CASSPYYGETQYF.

The chain carries TRBV2 and TRBJ2-1; D remains unclear. Trimming left V 1 base short and J 2 bases short, with 6 bases between. The germline gives CDR1 SNHLY, CDR2 FYNNEI. The length of the CDR3 is 14 residues. The DNA of the CDR3 is TGTGCCAGCAGTGAAGGGGTAACCTACAATGAGCAGTTCTTC. This encodes CASSEGVTYNEQFF.

This clone was counted only a few times. The chain recombines TRBV6-6 with TRBJ2-7, with D possibly matching TRBD2 (6 bases). The end of the DNA fits TRBJ2-1 better, so the J call may be wrong. Per germline, CDR1 MNHNY and CDR2 SVGAGI (reference sequence). The CDR3 is 12 amino acids. CDR3 bases: TGTGCCAGCATCTACGGGACTCACGAGCAGTTCTTC. Protein sequence: CASIYGTHEQFF.

This clone appeared once. The chain employs TRBV6-6 and TRBJ1-5; TRBD1 might be the D (5 bases). V was shortened by 2 bases and J by 4 bases, with 9 bases between the two germline ends. Germline CDR1 MNHNY, CDR2 SVGAGI (reference sequence). The CDR3 covers 14 residues. The CDR3 loop is CASSYVSGNQPQHF. The CDR3 DNA follows: TGTGCCAGCAGTTACGTTTCAGGGAATCAGCCCCAGCATTTT.

The V and J genes are TRBV5-8 and TRBJ2-7; 10 bases match TRBD1. V lost 1 base and J lost 6; bases outside the gene matches: 4. From germline, CDR1 is SGHTS and CDR2 YDEGEE. The CDR3 is 14 residues long. The CDR3 reads CASSLNRDRGEQYF. The CDR3 DNA follows: TGTGCCAGCAGCTTGAACCGGGACAGGGGCGAGCAGTACTTC. Variable domain in full (rest from reference TRBV5-8 and TRBJ2-7): EAGVTQSPTHLIKTRGQQATLRCSPISGHTSVYWYQQALGLGLQFLLWYDEGEERNRGNFPPRFSGRQFPNYSSELNVNALELEDSALYLCASSLNRDRGEQYFGPGTRLTVT.

The chain links TRBV7-8 to TRBJ1-2; weak D call: TRBD1 (6 bases). Trimming pared 5 bases from V and 4 bases from J, leaving 20 bases between. Germline lookup yields CDR1 SGHVS and CDR2 FQNEAQ. The CDR3 covers 16 residues. The CDR3 DNA is TGTGCCAGCAGCCCCGAGAGGAGGGGGTTCCTCTATGGCTACACCTTC. It is translated as CASSPERRGFLYGYTF.

The chain has TRBV9 and TRBJ2-7, with D possibly matching TRBD1 (5 bases). The CDR3 has 15 residues. Germline V lookup: CDR1 SGDLS, CDR2 YYNGEE. Trimming left V 3 bases short and J 1 base short, with 14 bases between. The DNA of the CDR3 is TGTGCCAGCAGCGAGGGTTGGCAGGGTTCCTACGAGCAGTACTTC. Its protein is CASSEGWQGSYEQYF.

The gene calls are TRBV19 and TRBJ1-5; D is undetermined. This CDR3 spans 15 amino acids. Trimming took 4 bases from V and 0 from J, leaving 10 bases between them. Germline CDR1 reads LNHDA; CDR2 reads SQIVND (reference sequence). The CDR3 protein is CASSTQDGSNQPQHF. The CDR3 DNA reads as TGTGCCAGTAGTACCCAAGACGGTAGCAATCAGCCCCAGCATTTT.

This clone is a singleton in its sample. The chain uses TRBV6-1 and TRBJ2-5; 12 bases are shared with TRBD1. Germline V lookup: CDR1 MNHNS, CDR2 SASEGT. Trimming took 7 bases from V and 5 from J; bases not matched to a gene: 8. The CDR3 consists of 15 residues. The CDR3: CASTPGTGGWETQYF. In DNA form, the CDR3 reads TGTGCCAGCACCCCTGGGACAGGGGGCTGGGAGACCCAGTACTTC.

About this clone itself: The junction differs from germline at one of its ends, possibly a read error. J is TRBJ1-2 and V is TRBV13; D is perhaps TRBD1 (5 bases). Looked up from germline, CDR1 is PRHDT and CDR2 is FYEKMQ (reference sequence). This CDR3 contains 17 residues. The CDR3 region is CASRWGGPQEPNYGYTF. The CDR3 DNA reads as TGTGCCAGCAGATGGGGGGGACCCCAAGAACCTAATTATGGCTACACCTTC. Drawing the rest from reference TRBV13 and TRBJ1-2, the complete variable domain is AAGVIQSPRHLIKEKRETATLKCYPIPRHDTVYWYQQGPGQDPQFLISFYEKMQSDKGSIPDRFSAQQFSDYHSELNMSSLELGDSALYFCASRWGGPQEPNYGYTFGSGTRLTVV.

The chain employs TRBV11-2 and TRBJ1-4; 12 bases agree with TRBD1. Germline loops: CDR1 SGHAT, CDR2 FQNNGV. This CDR3 has 15 residues. V shed 5 bases, J shed 7 bases, and the junction held 5 bases outside the gene matches. The CDR3, as DNA: TGTGCCAGCAGCAGACGGGACAGGGGGCTTGAAAAACTGTTTTTT. Its protein is CASSRRDRGLEKLFF.

The chain is built from TRBV30 and TRBJ1-1; tentative D call: TRBD1 (6 bases). The V and J ends lost 5 bases and 6 bases respectively, with 19 bases between them. This CDR3 is 14 amino acids long. CDR1 and CDR2 (germline): GTSNPN, SVGIG (reference sequence). CDR3 protein: CAWDLNYREAEAFF. CDR3 nucleotide sequence: TGTGCCTGGGATTTGAATTACAGGGAGGCTGAAGCTTTCTTT.

This clone was counted many times. At the DNA level, this CDR3 is encoded by other sequences in the same sample as well. V and J are TRBV30 and TRBJ2-2, with D possibly being TRBD2 (5 bases). Between the trimmed V and J ends, which lost 1 base and 3 bases, there was a span of 15 bases. The CDR3 length is 16 residues. The V gene's germline CDR1 is GTSNPN and CDR2 SVGIG (reference sequence). The CDR3 protein is CAWSAGGWEYTGELFF. Here the CDR3 DNA reads TGTGCCTGGAGTGCGGGTGGGTGGGAGTACACCGGGGAGCTGTTTTTT. The variable domain in full, completed from reference TRBV30 and TRBJ2-2, reads SQTIHQWPATLVQPVGSPLSLECTVEGTSNPNLYWYRQAAGRGLQLLFYSVGIGQISSEVPQNLSASRPQDRQFILSSKKLLLSDSGFYLCAWSAGGWEYTGELFFGEGSRLTVL.

V gene TRBV18 combines with J gene TRBJ2-5; D may match TRBD1 or TRBD2 (5 bases each). The ends were cut back, 4 bases at V and 2 bases at J, with 11 bases in the middle. CDR1 KGHSH and CDR2 LQKENI come from the germline V gene. The CDR3 has 14 residues. This chain's CDR3 is CASSRGPLQETQYF. The CDR3, as DNA: TGTGCCAGCTCACGGGGACCTTTACAAGAGACCCAGTACTTC. Complete variable domain (other parts from reference TRBV18 and TRBJ2-5): NAGVMQNPRHLVRRRGQEARLRCSPMKGHSHVYWYRQLPEEGLKFMVYLQKENIIDESGMPKERFSAEFPKEGPSILRIQQVVRGDSAAYFCASSRGPLQETQYFGPGTRLLVL.

V is TRBV2 and J is TRBJ2-1; 9 positions agree with TRBD1. The V and J ends lost 5 bases and 9 bases, in that order; junction bases with no gene match: 8. CDR1 is SNHLY and CDR2 is FYNNEI in the germline V gene. The CDR3 is made up of 14 amino acids. For the CDR3, the DNA is TGTGCCAGCAGTCTGGGACAGGGAGGGATTGAGCAGTTCTTC. Translating it yields CASSLGQGGIEQFF.

V is TRBV6-5 and J is TRBJ1-2; maybe TRBD1 (5 bases). The CDR3 is made up of 15 amino acids. The germline V gene encodes CDR1 MNHEY and CDR2 SVGAGI. The V end was cut by 3 bases, the J end by 5 bases, with 16 bases between. The CDR3 reads CASSYGDGQGYGYTF. CDR3 bases: TGTGCCAGCAGTTATGGGGACGGCCAAGGGTATGGCTACACCTTC.

V and J are TRBV27 and TRBJ2-5; TRBD1 matches 7 bases. This CDR3 is built from 14 residues. Germline loops: CDR1 MNHEY, CDR2 SMNVEV (reference sequence). The V segment lost 3 bases and the J segment 5 bases; nucleotides outside the gene matches: 6. CDR3 in amino acids: CASSFGSQGETQYF. The CDR3 DNA sequence: TGTGCCAGCAGTTTTGGATCACAGGGGGAGACCCAGTACTTC.